Each of the 24 T cell receptor beta chains below was sequenced from the same sample in a study of blood T cell repertoires in COVID-19. Profiling relied on immunoSEQ multiplex PCR, and the TCRdb table lists in-frame clones only, not all of them. The table records fewer than 500,000 clones, 70% to 90% of them present only once. The sample was peripheral blood. These receptors all come from a man between 18 and 29 years old with COVID-19, enrolled during active disease.

This rearrangement joins TRBV6-5 to TRBJ2-3; D may be TRBD1 (5 bases). The V and J ends lost 8 bases and 2 bases respectively, with 8 bases between them. Germline loops: CDR1 MNHEY, CDR2 SVGAGI. CDR3 size: 12 residues. This CDR3 is CASGANTDTQYF. DNA of the CDR3: TGTGCCAGCGGGGCGAACACAGATACGCAGTATTTT.

The chain has TRBV9 and TRBJ1-2; 10 nucleotides line up with TRBD1. Germline V CDR1 and CDR2: SGDLS, YYNGEE. Unmatched junction bases numbered 12, after V lost 0 bases and J lost 7 bases. The CDR3 is made up of 17 amino acids. CDR3 amino acids: CASSVAGTGVSSSGYTF. As DNA, the CDR3 is TGTGCCAGCAGCGTAGCCGGGACAGGGGTATCCTCCTCTGGCTACACCTTC.

The chain combines TRBV15 with TRBJ1-2; D perhaps matches TRBD1 (5 bases). Per the germline V gene, CDR1 is LNHNV and CDR2 is YYDKDF (reference sequence). The CDR3 is 15 residues long. With 1 base removed from V and 5 bases from J, the gap between germline ends came to 14 bases. The CDR3 loop is CATSRVEGGVYGYTF. The DNA for the CDR3 is TGTGCCACCAGCAGAGTTGAAGGAGGGGTTTATGGCTACACCTTC.

The chain recombines TRBV3-1 (or the pseudogene TRBV3-2) with TRBJ2-2, with 7 bases that match TRBD1. The V gene end was trimmed by 0 bases and the J gene end by 7 bases; junction bases not matched to a gene: 8. The length of the CDR3 is 16 residues. Germline lookup yields CDR1 LGHDT and CDR2 YNNKEL (reference sequence). CDR3: CASSQDIDRAVGELFF. The CDR3 region has the DNA TGTGCCAGCAGCCAAGATATAGACAGGGCGGTCGGGGAGCTGTTTTTT.

This clone was detected only once. The rearrangement uses TRBV18 and TRBJ2-3, with no clear D. Looked up from germline, CDR1 is KGHSH and CDR2 is LQKENI. This CDR3 has 16 residues. V lost 1 base, J lost 0 bases, and 11 bases lay in between. This chain's CDR3 is CASSPQPRRSTDTQYF. Written as DNA, the CDR3 is TGTGCCAGCTCACCACAGCCGCGCAGGAGCACAGATACGCAGTATTTT.

This clone turned up a few times. The rearrangement uses TRBV29-1 and TRBJ2-2; the match to TRBD1 covers 7 bases. The CDR3 is 16 amino acids. Germline CDR1 is SQVTM and CDR2 is ANQGSEA. V was pared by 3 bases and J by 6 bases, with 13 bases of the junction left unmatched. CDR3 amino acids: CSVEVDDRVMSGELFF. CDR3 DNA sequence: TGCAGCGTTGAGGTAGATGACAGGGTTATGTCCGGGGAGCTGTTTTTT.

The J gene is TRBJ2-7, the V gene TRBV2, with TRBD2 matching 8 bases. This CDR3 region has 13 residues. Trimming cost V 6 bases and J 5 bases; bases outside gene matches: 6. Germline V gene lookup returns CDR1 SNHLY and CDR2 FYNNEI. CDR3 amino acids: CASRRGEVDEQYF. CDR3 coding DNA: TGTGCCAGCAGGCGGGGGGAAGTCGACGAGCAGTACTTC.

This rearrangement joins TRBV11-2 to TRBJ2-3; 9 nucleotides agree with TRBD2. Germline V gene lookup returns CDR1 SGHAT and CDR2 FQNNGV. The CDR3 length is 18 residues. The ends lost 0 bases at V and 2 bases at J; junction bases unmatched: 9. Here the CDR3 reads CASSLDPLSGGTTDTQYF. CDR3 sequence (DNA): TGTGCCAGCAGCTTAGATCCCCTCAGCGGGGGGACCACAGATACGCAGTATTTT.

V gene TRBV19 combines with J gene TRBJ2-1, with TRBD2 as a possible D gene (5 bases). Trimming removed 1 base from V and 0 bases from J, with 7 bases in between. Germline V gives CDR1 LNHDA, CDR2 SQIVND (reference sequence). The CDR3 is 15 amino acids. The CDR3 loop reads CASSIAGSSYNEQFF. CDR3 DNA sequence: TGTGCCAGTAGTATAGCGGGGAGCTCCTACAATGAGCAGTTCTTC.

V and J are TRBV14 and TRBJ2-3, with D perhaps matching TRBD2 (5 bases). V lost 4 bases, J lost 1 base, and 9 bases lay in between. The CDR3 is 14 amino acids. From germline, CDR1 is SGHDN and CDR2 FVKESK. The CDR3 region has the DNA TGTGCCAGCAGCCCTTTGGGAGGCACAGATACGCAGTATTTT. This codes for CASSPLGGTDTQYF.

This clone was seen a handful of times. The chain joins TRBV7-9 to TRBJ1-4; 9 nucleotides line up with TRBD1. After removal of 1 base from V and 6 bases from J, the junction contained 3 bases not matched to a gene. The CDR3 extends over 15 amino acids. Germline V CDR1 and CDR2: SEHNR, FQNEAQ (reference sequence). The CDR3 DNA reads as TGTGCCAGCAGCTTAGGGGACAGGGATCATGAAAAACTGTTTTTT. Encoded protein: CASSLGDRDHEKLFF.

The rearrangement uses TRBV7-6 and TRBJ2-3; D perhaps matches TRBD2 (5 bases). V dropped 6 bases and J dropped 8 bases, with 15 bases sitting between them. Per the germline V gene, CDR1 is SGHVS and CDR2 is FNYEAQ. CDR3 length equals 13 residues. The chain's CDR3 is CASRQTTSGTQYF. As DNA, the CDR3 is TGTGCCAGCAGACAGACTACCTCGGGTACGCAGTATTTT.

The CDR3: CSGGDRGSYEQYF. The CDR3 DNA is TGCAGCGGCGGGGACAGGGGCAGCTACGAGCAGTACTTC. This chain uses TRBV29-1 with TRBJ2-7, with TRBD1 matching 10 bases. There are 13 residues in the CDR3. Germline V gene lookup returns CDR1 SQVTM and CDR2 ANQGSEA. Unmatched junction bases numbered 6, after V lost 7 bases and J lost 3 bases.

The rearrangement joins TRBV5-8 to TRBJ1-5; 9 nucleotides match TRBD1. The CDR3 totals 14 residues. The germline gives CDR1 SGHTS, CDR2 YDEGEE. Trimming cost V 4 bases and J 6 bases; bases outside gene matches: 5. The CDR3, as DNA: TGTGCCAGCAGCGCCGGACAGGGGATTCAGCCCCAGCATTTT. It is translated as CASSAGQGIQPQHF.

There are a few counts of this clone. The rearrangement joins TRBV11-2 to TRBJ2-5, with TRBD2 matching over 8 bases. Trimming at V came to 0 bases and at J to 5 bases, leaving 17 bases not matched to a gene. Germline values: CDR1 SGHAT, CDR2 FQNNGV. This CDR3 region has 19 residues. The CDR3 coding sequence is TGTGCCAGCAGCTTAGATTGGACGCTAGCGGGTTTTAGAGAGGAGACCCAGTACTTC. Translated, it gives CASSLDWTLAGFREETQYF.

This chain links TRBV11-2 with TRBJ2-1; no clear D. The V end was cut by 5 bases, the J end by 0 bases, with 8 bases between. This CDR3 region has 14 residues. CDR1 and CDR2 from the germline V gene are SGHAT and FQNNGV. The CDR3: CASSVLSSYNEQFF. The CDR3 bases are TGTGCCAGCAGCGTGCTAAGCTCCTACAATGAGCAGTTCTTC.

This chain links TRBV5-6 with TRBJ2-1; the D gene is possibly TRBD1 (5 bases). The CDR3 totals 12 residues. The germline gives CDR1 SGHDT, CDR2 YYEEEE. Trimming pared 3 bases from V and 7 bases from J, leaving 8 bases between. The CDR3: CASSSQENEQFF. The CDR3 DNA follows: TGTGCCAGCAGCTCACAGGAGAATGAGCAGTTCTTC.

This clone was seen a single time. V and J are TRBV19 and TRBJ2-1; 9 positions agree with TRBD2. With V trimmed by 3 bases and J by 2 bases, 11 bases remained unmatched. Germline lookup yields CDR1 LNHDA and CDR2 SQIVND (reference sequence). This CDR3 spans 18 amino acids. The CDR3 DNA follows: TGTGCCAGTAGTATTCCCGGCGGGAGGGCCCCAACCTACAATGAGCAGTTCTTC. Its translation is CASSIPGGRAPTYNEQFF.

The V and J genes are TRBV5-4 and TRBJ2-1; D may be TRBD2 (6 bases). Germline loops: CDR1 SGHNT, CDR2 YYREEE (reference sequence). V gave up 3 bases and J gave up 1 base, with 14 bases separating them. The CDR3 totals 16 residues. CDR3 amino acids: CASSSRRSGSYNEQFF. In DNA, the CDR3 is TGTGCCAGCAGCTCTCGTCGGAGCGGGTCCTACAATGAGCAGTTCTTC.

The chain combines TRBV2 with TRBJ2-2, with D tentatively TRBD2 (5 bases). Germline CDR1 is SNHLY and CDR2 is FYNNEI. Trimming took off 4 bases at V and 15 bases at J, with 12 bases between the two ends. This CDR3 contains 11 residues. CDR3 DNA sequence: TGTGCCAGCAGTGGGGGTACGAGGGTGTTTTTT. As protein: CASSGGTRVFF.

The chain is built from TRBV24-1 and TRBJ1-5, with 10 bases that match TRBD1. J was trimmed by 6 bases and V by 2 bases; bases with no gene match: 9. This CDR3 region has 17 residues. Germline CDR1 is KGHDR and CDR2 is SFDVKD. The CDR3 here is CATSDSIPTGGSQPQHF. The CDR3 region has the DNA TGTGCCACCAGTGATTCAATCCCGACAGGGGGCAGTCAGCCCCAGCATTTT.

This clone was seen a single time. The rearrangement links TRBV19 to TRBJ2-5; 9 bases are a match to TRBD2. Germline V gives CDR1 LNHDA, CDR2 SQIVND (reference sequence). The CDR3 extends over 15 amino acids. J gave up 5 bases and V 3 bases, and 7 bases lay outside the gene matches. The CDR3 here is CASSIAAGGGETQYF. The CDR3 region has the DNA TGTGCCAGTAGTATTGCAGCGGGGGGCGGTGAGACCCAGTACTTC.

The chain carries TRBV7-2 and TRBJ2-7; 9 bases are a match to TRBD1. The CDR3 sequence is 16 residues long. Germline CDR1 and CDR2: SGHTA and FQGNSA. The V and J ends lost 0 bases and 3 bases, in that order; junction bases with no gene match: 6. CDR3 nucleotide sequence: TGTGCCAGCAGCTTAGCGGGGACAGGGTGGAGCTACGAGCAGTACTTC. Translating it yields CASSLAGTGWSYEQYF.

The CDR3 region is CSVRAQEGYGYTF. The CDR3 nucleotides read TGCAGCGTTCGTGCTCAGGAGGGCTATGGCTACACCTTC. The chain joins TRBV29-1 to TRBJ1-2; D call uncertain. There are 13 residues in the CDR3. CDR1 and CDR2 (germline): SQVTM, ANQGSEA. V dropped 5 bases and J dropped 4 bases, with 14 bases sitting between them. Using reference TRBV29-1 and TRBJ1-2 for the parts outside the CDR3, the full variable domain is SAVISQKPSRDICQRGTSLTIQCQVDSQVTMMFWYRQQPGQSLTLIATANQGSEATYESGFVIDKFPISRPNLTFSTLTVSNMSPEDSSIYLCSVRAQEGYGYTFGSGTRLTVV.